This is a list of T cell receptor beta chains from one sample in a study of somatic mutations in cytotoxic T cells in rheumatoid arthritis. Measured with immunoSEQ multiplex PCR; TCRdb has only the in-frame clones, and not every one. The sample includes 10,000 to 13,000 clones, 79% of them seen just once. The material sequenced was CD8+ T cells sorted from blood. The receptors were gathered from an adult with rheumatoid arthritis. CDR3s include the opening cysteine and the closing phenylalanine or tryptophan. D genes are given only for firm matches. Rows may omit the clone size; those that give it use once, few, many or a size class.

D gene	V gene	J gene	clone size	CDR3 DNA	CDR3 protein
-	TRBV9	TRBJ2-3	large	TGTGCCAGCAGCGATTTAGGACATAGCACAGATACGCAGTATTTT	CASSDLGHSTDTQYF
TRBD2	TRBV13	TRBJ2-3	-	TGTGCCAGCAGCTTAGGACTAGCGGGAGATACGCAGTATTTT	CASSLGLAGDTQYF
-	TRBV5-4	TRBJ1-1	-	TGTGCCAGCAGCTTTGGGGGGGCTGAAGCTTTCTTT	CASSFGGAEAFF
TRBD2	TRBV7-6	TRBJ2-1	-	TGTGCCAGCAGCCCCCTTGCGGGAGAACGGAATGAGCAGTTCTTC	CASSPLAGERNEQFF
-	TRBV4-1	TRBJ1-1	-	TGCGCCAGCAGCCAAGTCTCAGGACTCAGTAGTAGTAACACTGAAGCTTTCTTT	CASSQVSGLSSSNTEAFF
-	TRBV4-3	TRBJ2-2	-	TGCGCCAGCAGCCAAGGGCTATCAGCCGGGGAGCTGTTTTTT	CASSQGLSAGELFF
-	TRBV7-2	TRBJ2-7	-	TGTGCCAGCAGCAGCCCTAGTCGCGCCTACGAGCAGTACTTC	CASSSPSRAYEQYF
-	TRBV11-2	TRBJ2-7	-	TGTGCCAGCAGCTTCTCCCCCAGGGGCCCATCTACCTACGAGCAGTACTTC	CASSFSPRGPSTYEQYF
-	TRBV9	TRBJ1-1	-	TGTGCCAGCAGCGACACCGGTAGAGAAGCTTTCTTT	CASSDTGREAFF
TRBD1	TRBV28	TRBJ2-7	-	TGTGCCAGCAGTTGGGACAGGAGCGCCTACGAGCAGTACTTC	CASSWDRSAYEQYF
-	TRBV14	TRBJ2-1	-	TGTGCCAGCAGCCGACGGGACAACTACTACTACAATGAGCAGTTCTTC	CASSRRDNYYYNEQFF
-	TRBV7-9	TRBJ2-1	-	TGTGCCAGCAGCTCGCCATTTATAGGGCTTGAGCAGTTCTTC	CASSSPFIGLEQFF
-	TRBV4-3	TRBJ2-7	-	TGCGCCAGCAGCCAAGATAGGATCTACGAGCAGTACTTC	CASSQDRIYEQYF
TRBD1	TRBV10-3	TRBJ1-2	-	TGTGCCCTCTCGACAGGGGACGACTATGGCTACACCTTC	CALSTGDDYGYTF
TRBD1	TRBV30	TRBJ1-1	-	TGTGCCTGCCGACAGGGTAGATTGTACACTGAAGCTTTCTTT	CACRQGRLYTEAFF
TRBD2	TRBV27	TRBJ2-1	once	TGTGCCAGCAGTTCCGGGACTAGCGGGAGAAATGAGCAGTTCTTC	CASSSGTSGRNEQFF
-	TRBV7-9	TRBJ2-7	-	TGTGCCAGCAGCCCCCCGGCAGCCCCCTACGAGCAGTACTTC	CASSPPAAPYEQYF
-	TRBV4-1	TRBJ1-5	once	TGCGCCAGCAGCCATGTCTCTGCGGGGCAGCCCCAGCATTTT	CASSHVSAGQPQHF
-	TRBV6-5	TRBJ2-1	-	TGTGCCAGCAGCTCCTTAGTAGGTGTGGTTGAGCAGTTCTTC	CASSSLVGVVEQFF
TRBD1	TRBV7-9	TRBJ1-5	-	TGTGCCAGCTCAGGGGGAAATAGCAATCAGCCCCAGCATTTT	CASSGGNSNQPQHF
-	TRBV2	TRBJ2-7	once	TGTGCCAGCAGTAACTACGAGCAGTACTTC	CASSNYEQYF
-	TRBV9	TRBJ1-3	-	TGTGCCAGCAGCGTAGCCGGAGCTGGAAACACCATATATTTT	CASSVAGAGNTIYF
TRBD1	TRBV11-2	TRBJ2-7	-	TGTGCCAGCAGCCTAGGGGGCGAATACTACGAGCAGTACTTC	CASSLGGEYYEQYF